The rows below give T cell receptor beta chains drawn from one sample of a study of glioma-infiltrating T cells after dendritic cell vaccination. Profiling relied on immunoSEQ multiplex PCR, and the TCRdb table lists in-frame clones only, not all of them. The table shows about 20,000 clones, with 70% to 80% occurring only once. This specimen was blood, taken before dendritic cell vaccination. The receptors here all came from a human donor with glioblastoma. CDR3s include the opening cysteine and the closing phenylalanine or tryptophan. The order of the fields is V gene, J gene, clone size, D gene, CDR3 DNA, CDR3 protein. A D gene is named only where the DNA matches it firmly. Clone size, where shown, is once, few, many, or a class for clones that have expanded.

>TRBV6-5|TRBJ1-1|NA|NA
TGTGCCAGCAGTTACTCGAGGGCGAGCACTGAAGCTTTCTTT
CASSYSRASTEAFF
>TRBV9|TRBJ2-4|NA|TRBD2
TGTGCCAGCAGCGTAGGGACTAGCGGGAGGGGTGGCATTCAGTACTTC
CASSVGTSGRGGIQYF
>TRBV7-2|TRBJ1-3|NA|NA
TGTGCCAGCAGCTTAGGTCTGGGGGCCGGAAACACCATATATTTT
CASSLGLGAGNTIYF
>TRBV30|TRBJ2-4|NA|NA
TGTGCCTGGAGTGCGGGGAAGCTAGCCAAAAACATTCAGTACTTC
CAWSAGKLAKNIQYF
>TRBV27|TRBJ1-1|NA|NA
TGTGCCAGCAGTTTGTATGAGGGCGAAGCTTTCTTT
CASSLYEGEAFF
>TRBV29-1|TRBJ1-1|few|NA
TGCAGCACCCGGTGGCGGGCGCGGGGGAACACTGAAGCTTTCTTT
CSTRWRARGNTEAFF
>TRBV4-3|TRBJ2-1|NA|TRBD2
TGCGCCAGCAGCCATGCGGGGGTTCACAATGAGCAGTTCTTC
CASSHAGVHNEQFF
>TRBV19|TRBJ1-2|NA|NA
TGTGCCAGTAGTATAGATCGGCAGGGTGGCTACACCTTC
CASSIDRQGGYTF
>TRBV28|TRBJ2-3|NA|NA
TGTGCCAGCATATACGCAGGGGCGGTCACAGATACGCAGTATTTT
CASIYAGAVTDTQYF
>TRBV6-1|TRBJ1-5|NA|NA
TGTGCCAGCAGTTATGCAGGGTCCAATCAGCCCCAGCATTTT
CASSYAGSNQPQHF
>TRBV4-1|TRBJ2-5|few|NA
TGCGCCAGCAGCCGCACTATGGAGTTAAAGACCCAGTACTTC
CASSRTMELKTQYF
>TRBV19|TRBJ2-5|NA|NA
TGTGCCAGTAGTATCTTCCACGAGAGTGAAACCCAGTACTTC
CASSIFHESETQYF
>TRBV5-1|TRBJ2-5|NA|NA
TGCGCCAGCAGCTTGGGATCAATGGCGGCTTTAGAGACCCAGTACTTC
CASSLGSMAALETQYF
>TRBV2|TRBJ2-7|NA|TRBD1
TGTGCCAGCAGCGTCCTCCAGGGGGCTGGCGTATACGAGCAGTACTTC
CASSVLQGAGVYEQYF
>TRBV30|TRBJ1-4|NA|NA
TGTGCCTGGAGGAGCCTGGGAGGAAAGCCCCTTGAAAAACTGTTTTTT
CAWRSLGGKPLEKLFF
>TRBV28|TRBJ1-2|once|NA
TGTGCCAGCAGCAAGTCGGGGGTCGGTGGCTACACCTTC
CASSKSGVGGYTF
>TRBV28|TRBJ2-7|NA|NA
TGTGCCAGCAGTCCCCGTAGCTCCTACGAGCAGTACTTC
CASSPRSSYEQYF
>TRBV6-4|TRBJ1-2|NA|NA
TGTGCCAGCAGTGACGGGGCAGGAATCTATGGCTACACCTTC
CASSDGAGIYGYTF
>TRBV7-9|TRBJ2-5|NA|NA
TGTGCCAGCAGCGTAGGACCGGACAGCTTCGGGGTAGAGACCCAGTACTTC
CASSVGPDSFGVETQYF
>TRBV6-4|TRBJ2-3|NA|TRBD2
TGTGCCAGCAGTGAATCTAGCGGGAGCACAGATACGCAGTATTTT
CASSESSGSTDTQYF
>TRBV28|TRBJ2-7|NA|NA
TGTGCCAGCAGTCCCCTCCTCCGAGCGGACTCCTACGAGCAGTACTTC
CASSPLLRADSYEQYF
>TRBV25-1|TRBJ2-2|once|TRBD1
TGTGCCAGCAGTGGACAGGGGGACACCGGGGAGCTGTTTTTT
CASSGQGDTGELFF
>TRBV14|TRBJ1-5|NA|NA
TGTGCCAGCAGCCATCACGGGTCTACGAGTCAGCCCCAGCATTTT
CASSHHGSTSQPQHF
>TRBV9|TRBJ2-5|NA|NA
TGTGCCAGCAGCGTAGGGTACAGGGAAGAGACCCAGTACTTC
CASSVGYREETQYF
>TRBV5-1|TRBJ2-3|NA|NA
TGCGCCAGCAGCCCGGGAGACAGCACAGATACGCAGTATTTT
CASSPGDSTDTQYF
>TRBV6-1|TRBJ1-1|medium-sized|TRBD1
TGTGCCAGCAGCTCAGGGGGCTTTAACACTGAAGCTTTCTTT
CASSSGGFNTEAFF
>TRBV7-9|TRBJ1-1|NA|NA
TGTGCCAGCAGCCCGGGCCAGGGGATGAACACTGAAGCTTTCTTT
CASSPGQGMNTEAFF
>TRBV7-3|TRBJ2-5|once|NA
TGTGCCAGCAGCCCCACGGGCGGGATAGGTCGAGAGACCCAGTACTTC
CASSPTGGIGRETQYF
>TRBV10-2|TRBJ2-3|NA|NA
TGCGCCAGCAGTGTCTCACTCGGGGATACGCAGTATTTT
CASSVSLGDTQYF
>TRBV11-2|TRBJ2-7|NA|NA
TGTGCCAGCAGCCCAGCCCTGGACATCTACTACGAGCAGTACTTC
CASSPALDIYYEQYF
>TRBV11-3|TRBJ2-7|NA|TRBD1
TGTGCCAGCAGCTTAGATCGGACAGGGGGAGCCTACGAGCAGTACTTC
CASSLDRTGGAYEQYF
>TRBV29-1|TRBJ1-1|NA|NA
TGCAGCGTTGTGGGGGGGCGGGGGTACACTGAAGCTTTCTTT
CSVVGGRGYTEAFF
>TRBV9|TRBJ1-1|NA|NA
TGTGCCAGCAGCCCCTCGGGGAACACTGAAGCTTTCTTT
CASSPSGNTEAFF
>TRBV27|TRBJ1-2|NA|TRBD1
TGTGCCAGCAGTCCCCTGGACAGGGATCATGGCTACACCTTC
CASSPLDRDHGYTF
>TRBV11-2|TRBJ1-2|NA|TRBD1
TGTGCCAGCAGCGGCAGACAGGGCAACTATGGCTACACCTTC
CASSGRQGNYGYTF
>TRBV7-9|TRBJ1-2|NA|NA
TGTGCCAGCAGCTTAGCTCCGGCAGGCATCTATGGCTACACCTTC
CASSLAPAGIYGYTF
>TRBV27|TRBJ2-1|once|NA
TGTGCCAGCAGTGATAACTGGAGGTCTCTCTATGAGCAGTTCTTC
CASSDNWRSLYEQFF
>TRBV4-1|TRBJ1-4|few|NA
TGCGCCAGCAGCCAAGATTCCGGGGAATGGCATGAAAAACTGTTTTTT
CASSQDSGEWHEKLFF
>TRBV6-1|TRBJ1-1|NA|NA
TGTGCCAGCAGTGAAGCGGGTTGGGGCCAGCGGAACACTGAAGCTTTCTTT
CASSEAGWGQRNTEAFF
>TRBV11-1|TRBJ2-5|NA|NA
TGTGCCAGCAGCGCGTGGGAGGGGGGGGAGACCCAGTACTTC
CASSAWEGGETQYF
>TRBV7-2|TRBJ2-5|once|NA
TGTGCCAGCAGCCTCTCGAGGAGCCAAGAGACCCAGTACTTC
CASSLSRSQETQYF
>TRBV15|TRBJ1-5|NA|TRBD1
TGTGCCACCAGCAGAGAAGTGGCAGGGGGCTTCAATCAGCCCCAGCATTTT
CATSREVAGGFNQPQHF
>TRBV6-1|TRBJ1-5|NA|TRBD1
TGTGCCAGCAGCTCCACAGGGGGCGGCCAGCCCCAGCATTTT
CASSSTGGGQPQHF
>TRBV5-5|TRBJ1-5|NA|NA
TGTGCCAGCAGCTTGGGGGCAGGGTACGGTCAGCCCCAGCATTTT
CASSLGAGYGQPQHF
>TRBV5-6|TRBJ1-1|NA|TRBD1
TGTGCCAGCAGCTTTGGGACAGGGGGGCGTGCTGAAGCTTTCTTT
CASSFGTGGRAEAFF
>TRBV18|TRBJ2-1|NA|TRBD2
TGTGCCAGCTCACCTCCACTAGCGGGAGGGTACAATGAGCAGTTCTTC
CASSPPLAGGYNEQFF
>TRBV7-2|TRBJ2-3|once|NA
TGTGCCAGCAGCTTAGCTGGACTCCAGGCAGCTACGCAGTATTTT
CASSLAGLQAATQYF
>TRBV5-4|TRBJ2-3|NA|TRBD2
TGTGCCAGCAGCTTGCTTACCGGACTAGCGGGAGTGGCAGATACGCAGTATTTT
CASSLLTGLAGVADTQYF
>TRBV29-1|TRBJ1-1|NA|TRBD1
TGCAACGTTGAGGGCGGGACAGGGGGCCGGGTCACTGAAGCTTTCTTT
CNVEGGTGGRVTEAFF
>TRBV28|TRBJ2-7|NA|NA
TGTGCCAGCAGTTTATCTGAGTACGAGCAGTACTTC
CASSLSEYEQYF
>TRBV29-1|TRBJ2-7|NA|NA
TGCAGCGTTGAAGATTCCGGACTCAAGTACTTC
CSVEDSGLKYF
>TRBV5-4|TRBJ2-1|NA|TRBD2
TGTGCCAGCAGCTTGGGACTAGCGGGAGCTGAGCAGTTCTTC
CASSLGLAGAEQFF
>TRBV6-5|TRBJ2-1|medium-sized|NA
TGTGCCAGCAGTTCAGGGCTTGAGCAGTTCTTC
CASSSGLEQFF
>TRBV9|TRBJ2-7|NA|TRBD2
TGTGCCAGCAGCGGACCCAACAAAGCGGGAGGTTGGTCCTACGAGCAGTACTTC
CASSGPNKAGGWSYEQYF
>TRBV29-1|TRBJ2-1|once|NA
TGCAGCGTTCCAGGGGCATATGAGCAGTTCTTC
CSVPGAYEQFF
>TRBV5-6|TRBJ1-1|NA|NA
TGTGCCAGCAGCGTCCTCAGGGCCACGAACACTGAAGCTTTCTTT
CASSVLRATNTEAFF
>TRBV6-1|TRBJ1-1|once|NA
TGTGCCAGCAGCCCCTCGGGGGGAACCATGAACGCTTTCTTT
CASSPSGGTMNAFF
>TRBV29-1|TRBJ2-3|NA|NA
TGCAGCGGGACCACGGGGGATACGCAGTATTTT
CSGTTGDTQYF
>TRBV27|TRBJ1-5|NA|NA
TGTGCCAGCAGTTTACGCTTCAAGACAGGCAAGGGATCCGGTCAGCCCCAGCATTTT
CASSLRFKTGKGSGQPQHF